The present entry profiles one T cell receptor beta chain with its context. The antigen remains undetermined. This entry is derived from a study of vaccination effects on CD4 cells after COVID-19. Assay: immunoSEQ multiplex PCR; the TCRdb copy retains only in-frame clones and omits some. The repertoire holds around 66,000 clones, with roughly 76% as singletons. In the ViraFEST assay, antigen-specific CD4+ clonotypes were identified by expansion after peptide-pool stimulation. Scientists isolated CD4+ T cells after a roughly nine-day culture period ended. Vaccine recipients lacked prior SARS-CoV-2 infection and had negative nucleocapsid antibodies. With 4 bases removed from V and 5 bases from J, the gap between germline ends came to 9 bases. The CDR3 runs to 12 residues.

Sequencing was performed on CD4+ T cells from PBMCs cultured with HCoV-OC43 spike peptides, taken before COVID-19 vaccination. The subset here: HCoV-OC43 spike overlapping peptide pool stimulation. The V call is TRBV12-3 or TRBV12-4, the J call TRBJ2-7, with no clear D. The origin of this receptor is a human donor who received a COVID-19 vaccine. As DNA, the CDR3 is TGTGCCAGCAGTTCAAATCTGGACGAGCAGTACGTC. The encoded protein is CASSSNLDEQYV.